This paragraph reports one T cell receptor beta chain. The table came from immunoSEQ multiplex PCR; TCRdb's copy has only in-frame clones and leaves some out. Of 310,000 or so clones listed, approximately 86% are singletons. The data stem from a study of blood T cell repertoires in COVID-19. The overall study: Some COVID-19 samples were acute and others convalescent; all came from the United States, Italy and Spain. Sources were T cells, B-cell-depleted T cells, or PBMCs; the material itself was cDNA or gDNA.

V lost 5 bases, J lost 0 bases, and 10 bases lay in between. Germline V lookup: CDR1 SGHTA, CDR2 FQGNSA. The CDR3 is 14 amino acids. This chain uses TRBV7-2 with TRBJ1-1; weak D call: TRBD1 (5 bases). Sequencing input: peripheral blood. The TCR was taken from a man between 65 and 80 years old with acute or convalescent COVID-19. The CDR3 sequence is CASSIQVMNTEAFF. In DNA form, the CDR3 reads TGTGCCAGCAGCATACAGGTCATGAACACTGAAGCTTTCTTT.